This TCR beta chain came from a study of T-cell reconstitution after alpha-beta-depleted transplantation in children (dated by TCRdb to the mid-2010s). Concerning the study at large: Using TCR repertoire profiling, the study followed T-cell immune reconstitution in a quantitative way in children after TCRalphabeta/CD19-depleted allogeneic hematopoietic cell transplantation. What the research found in general, with its limitations: Apparently early alphabetaT-cell count recovery about two months after transplant reportedly relied on only several hundred rapidly expanded clones derived from non-depleted graft cells. The frequencies of hyperexpanded clones fell over the following months, and after one year, T-cell counts and TCRbeta diversity were mostly attributed to newly produced T cells. In some patients, the high TCRbeta diversity seen at day 60 was put down to recipient T cells and intrathymic progenitors that had survived conditioning.

The library was produced with PCR. Sequencing took place on an Illumina HiSeq 2500. TCR library preparation used molecular barcoding, with unique molecular identifiers applied to normalize quantification of the TCRbeta repertoire. In TCRdb, the public reads were trimmed at Q25 with fastp and aligned with MiXCR, with productive beta chains retained. Each record represents a unique CDR3 protein, reported with the most common genes and DNA among its rows. The sample table records about a million distinct CDR3 sequences; about 29% of these occur just once. Together, the top ten hold more than 25% of the sample. The V end loses 1 base and the J end loses 5 bases, and a stretch of 8 bases separates them. Including cysteine and phenylalanine, the CDR3 has 13 amino acids. CDR3 DNA only is kept here, 39 bases in frame from base 1. The CDR1 and CDR2 encoded by the germline V gene are MGHRA and YSYEKL. The treatment or condition label, as the study defines it: allogeneic hematopoietic cell transplantation with graft depleted of TCRalphabeta T cells and CD19 B cells. The children who served as transplant recipients had been given grafts of TCRalphabeta/CD19-depleted allogeneic hematopoietic cells.

Remarks on this clonotype: It has no known antigen specificity. No base quality values were provided; no much bigger clone lies one nucleotide off.

The sequence was obtained from a boy younger than two who had a stem cell transplant for SCID, so the T cells may come from the graft donor. Sequenced material: PBMCs, mostly from graft donor cells, taken 360 days after TCRalphabeta/CD19-depleted stem cell transplant. The chain couples TRBV4-1 to TRBJ2-5, with no reliable assignment of the D segment. The CDR3 region: CASSQAPQETQYF. The sequence in DNA is TGCGCCAGCAGCCAAGCCCCACAGGAGACCCAGTACTTC.